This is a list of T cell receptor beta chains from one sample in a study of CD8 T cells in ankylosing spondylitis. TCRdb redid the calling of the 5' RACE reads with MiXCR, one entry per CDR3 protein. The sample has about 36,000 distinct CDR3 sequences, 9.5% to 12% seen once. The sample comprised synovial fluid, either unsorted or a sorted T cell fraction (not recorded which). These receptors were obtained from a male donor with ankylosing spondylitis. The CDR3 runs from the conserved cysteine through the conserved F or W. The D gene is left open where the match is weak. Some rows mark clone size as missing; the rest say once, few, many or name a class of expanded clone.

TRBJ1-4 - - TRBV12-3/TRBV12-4 TGTGCCAGCAGCCTAACAGGGACTAATGAAAAACTGTTTTTT CASSLTGTNEKLFF
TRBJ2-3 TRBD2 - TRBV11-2 TGTGCCAGCAGGGGGCCCACTAGCGGGAGGGCATTAGATACGCAGTATTTT CASRGPTSGRALDTQYF
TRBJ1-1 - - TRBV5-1 TGCGCCAGCAGTCCTTGGGGCGTGGGGCGAGGTGAAGCTTTCTTT CASSPWGVGRGEAFF
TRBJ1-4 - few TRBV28 - CASRDAGFNNEKLFFF
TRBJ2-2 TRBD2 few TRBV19 TGTGCCAGCCTCCCGGGACTAGCGGGACTAAACACCGGGGAGCTGTTTTTT CASLPGLAGLNTGELFF
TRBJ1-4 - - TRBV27 TGTGCCAGCAGTCCAGGGCCGGGGGGGCCTGCGGAAAAACTGTTTTTT CASSPGPGGPAEKLFF
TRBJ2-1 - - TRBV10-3 TGTGCCATCAGTGAGTTTTGGAATGAGCAGTTCTTC CAISEFWNEQFF
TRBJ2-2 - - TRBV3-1 TGTGCCAGCAGCCAGGAACTAGAGTACGGGGAGCTGTTTTTT CASSQELEYGELFF
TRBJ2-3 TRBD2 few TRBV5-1 TGCGCCAGCAGCTTGATAGCGGGAGGGACAGATACGCAGTATTTT CASSLIAGGTDTQYF
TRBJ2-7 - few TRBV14 TGTGCCAGCAGCCCCGGTCACTACGAGCAGTACTTC CASSPGHYEQYF
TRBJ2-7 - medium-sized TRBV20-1 TGCAGTGCTAGACCCCCGGAGGCCTACGAGCAGTACTTC CSARPPEAYEQYF
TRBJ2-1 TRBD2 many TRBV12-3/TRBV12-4 TGTGCCAGCAGCCCGCCCGGGGGGGCGAGGGAGCAGTTCTTC CASSPPGGAREQFF
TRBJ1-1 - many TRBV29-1 TGCAGCGTAAAACAACCCCCGGGAATGAACACTGAAGCTTTCTTT CSVKQPPGMNTEAFF
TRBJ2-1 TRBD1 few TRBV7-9 TGTGCCAGCAGCCCGACAGGGCTAGGAGAGCAGTTCTTC CASSPTGLGEQFF
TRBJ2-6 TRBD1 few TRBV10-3 TGTGCCATCAGTGGACTACAGGGGGTATCTGGGGCCAACGTCCTGACTTTC CAISGLQGVSGANVLTF
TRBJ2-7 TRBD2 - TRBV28 TGTGCCAGCAGCGCCGTAACTAGCGGGCGAGTCACCTACGAGCAGTACTTC CASSAVTSGRVTYEQYF